The T cell receptor beta chain under discussion was sequenced for a study of regulatory T cells in long-lasting Graves disease. About the research overall: Duration of antithyroid drug therapy among newly diagnosed Graves' patients was under 3 months.

Time point described: newly diagnosed GD, antithyroid drugs for less than 3 months. The TCR library used RNA extracted from PBMCs. Germline-derived CDR1 and CDR2 are SQVTM and ANQGSEA. Trimming shortened V by 5 bases and J by 0 bases, and 8 bases separated the two germline ends. The CDR3 has 13 amino acids. iRepertoire HTBI primers and Arm-PCR of CDR3 regions built TCR beta libraries. TCRdb re-called the multiplex PCR reads through MiXCR, storing one row per CDR3 protein. Of 400,000 to 450,000 distinct CDR3 sequences listed, 15% are singletons. Study-level results: Among samples with persistent disease, TRBV28, TRBJ1-2 and TRBJ2-5 were favored.

There are a few counts of this clonotype. The antigen is unknown. These data were also reused for a study on T cells in Graves' hyperthyroidism and ophthalmopathy. That study adds: Reasons for excluding patients were uncontrolled infection, other autoimmune disease, pregnancy or lactation. Among clonotypes expanded in thyroid above 0.001, most were also found in blood.

This clonotype was obtained from a woman aged 25-40 years with Graves disease. The chain uses TRBV29-1 and TRBJ2-1; D is unclear. This specimen consisted of peripheral blood mononuclear cells (PBMCs), obtained at new diagnosis, from a patient treated with antithyroid drugs. The CDR3 nucleotides read TGCAGCGTTCTCCGAATCTCCTACAATGAGCAGTTCTTC. It yields the protein CSVLRISYNEQFF.